The table lists the clone carrying this TCR beta chain with a few counts. Its antigen is still unknown. V dropped 6 bases and J dropped 1 base, with 9 bases sitting between them. The CDR3 runs to 13 residues. In germline, CDR1 is MDHEN, CDR2 SYDVKM. The sample is drawn from a study of identical twins. TCRdb processed the 5' RACE reads anew with MiXCR; each CDR3 protein has one entry. The profile covers 1.5 million to 2 million distinct CDR3 sequences, with about 30% appearing a single time and about 0.25% taken by the ten largest. Study-wide results and caveats: The authors noted that invariant MAIT and iNKT cells could partly confound zero-insertion analyses. Insertions ran lower in abundant cord blood beta clonotypes, though not in memory repertoires.

The sequence derives from a newborn girl in good health. The chain links TRBV28 to TRBJ1-1, with D perhaps matching TRBD1 (5 bases). The material sequenced was cord blood. The CDR3 region has the DNA TGTGCCAGCAGCCAGGACAAGAACACTGAAGCTTTCTTT. This encodes CASSQDKNTEAFF.